These 27 T cell receptor beta chains were all obtained from the same sample, sequenced in a study of post-analysis software for immune sequencing data. Incorporated into the TCR beta cDNA libraries were unique molecular identifiers, which served to reduce PCR and sequencing biases. TCRdb reprocessed the PCR reads with MiXCR, giving one entry per CDR3 protein. The table shows about 820,000 distinct CDR3 sequences, with roughly 50% occurring only once. Study results and limitations: In patients, TRBV5-6, TRBV5-1 and TRBV20-1 belonged to roughly five TRBV segments found more frequently than in controls.

These receptors' targets are unknown. Sequencing input: blood. The receptors stem from a girl under 18 with multiple sclerosis.

A few counts support this clonotype. This sequence joins TRBV29-1 and TRBJ2-7; D is possibly TRBD1 or TRBD2 (5 bases each). Germline V gene lookup returns CDR1 SQVTM and CDR2 ANQGSEA. The V gene lost 5 bases and the J gene lost 0 bases, with 20 bases spanning the gap. This CDR3 has 16 residues. CDR3 region: CSVLSPGTRSSYEQYF. CDR3 nucleotide sequence: TGCAGCGTTCTTTCACCCGGGACGAGGAGCTCCTACGAGCAGTACTTC.

This clonotype was recorded once. The chain has TRBV20-1 and TRBJ2-7, with D possibly TRBD1 on 5 matching bases. The CDR3 has 15 amino acids. Looked up from germline, CDR1 is DFQATT and CDR2 is SNEGSKA (reference sequence). V lost 3 bases and J 3 bases, leaving 18 bases between the germline ends. The CDR3 here is CSASGWGGSNYEQYF. In nucleotides, the CDR3 is TGCAGTGCTAGCGGATGGGGCGGCAGTAACTACGAGCAGTACTTC.

The rearrangement links TRBV20-1 to TRBJ1-2, with no clear D. This CDR3 spans 15 amino acids. The germline V gene has CDR1 DFQATT and CDR2 SNEGSKA (reference sequence). V lost 2 bases and J 0 bases, leaving 13 bases between the germline ends. The CDR3 nucleotides are TGCAGTGCTAGATCCAGAACTTCAGCTAACTATGGCTACACCTTC. Protein product: CSARSRTSANYGYTF.

This chain's CDR3 is CAIREVAGGETQYF. The CDR3 region has the DNA TGTGCCATCAGGGAGGTGGCAGGTGGAGAGACCCAGTACTTC. The V and J genes are TRBV10-3 and TRBJ2-5; D possibly corresponds to TRBD2 (5 bases). This CDR3 contains 14 residues. V dropped 6 bases and J dropped 4 bases, with 15 bases sitting between them. Germline values: CDR1 ENHRY, CDR2 SYGVKD.

V is TRBV20-1 and J is TRBJ2-4; tentatively, D is TRBD2 (6 bases). CDR1 and CDR2 (germline): DFQATT, SNEGSKA (reference sequence). Trimming took 6 bases from V and 0 from J, leaving 12 bases between them. This CDR3 contains 14 residues. CDR3 nucleotides: TGCAGTGCGATCCCCGGGGGAGCCAAAAACATTCAGTACTTC. This codes for CSAIPGGAKNIQYF.

The V call is TRBV29-1, the J call TRBJ1-1; D might be TRBD1 (6 bases). Deletions cut 4 bases from V and 1 base from J, with 13 bases between. This CDR3 contains 14 residues. CDR1 is SQVTM and CDR2 is ANQGSEA in the germline V gene. The CDR3 loop is CSVGRGHPNTEAFF. The DNA for the CDR3 is TGCAGCGTTGGACGGGGACACCCGAACACTGAAGCTTTCTTT.

V gene TRBV20-1 combines with J gene TRBJ2-7; D perhaps matches TRBD2 (5 bases). CDR3 length: 15 residues. Germline CDR1 is DFQATT and CDR2 is SNEGSKA (reference sequence). V lost 4 bases, J lost 1 base, and 17 bases lay in between. CDR3 sequence (DNA): TGCAGTGCTACCCAAGTAAACGCGGGTTCCTACGAGCAGTACTTC. Translation: CSATQVNAGSYEQYF.

The chain has TRBV29-1 and TRBJ2-1, with 10 bases that match TRBD2. After removal of 7 bases from V and 5 bases from J, the junction contained 17 bases not matched to a gene. This CDR3 region has 17 residues. Germline loops: CDR1 SQVTM, CDR2 ANQGSEA. CDR3 DNA sequence: TGCAGCGCCTTGGAGGGACTTAGCGGGAGGCCCCACAATGAGCAGTTCTTC. It specifies CSALEGLSGRPHNEQFF.

This clonotype was picked up a small number of times. This rearrangement joins TRBV20-1 to TRBJ2-1; D not certain. V was cut by 1 base and J by 13 bases, with 11 bases left in between. Germline loops: CDR1 DFQATT, CDR2 SNEGSKA (reference sequence). The CDR3 contains 11 residues. In nucleotides, the CDR3 is TGCAGTGCTAGAGGGGGAACCTCCCAGTTCTTC. It translates to CSARGGTSQFF.

This clonotype was observed a handful of times. This rearrangement joins TRBV29-1 to TRBJ2-7; 11 bases fit TRBD2. The CDR3 runs 18 residues. V lost 0 bases, J lost 0 bases, and 10 bases stayed unmatched. From germline, CDR1 is SQVTM and CDR2 ANQGSEA. The CDR3 region is CSVEDHVLAGGDSYEQYF. The CDR3 nucleotides read TGCAGCGTTGAAGATCATGTGCTAGCGGGAGGAGACTCCTACGAGCAGTACTTC.

This clonotype was seen only a few times. The V call is TRBV4-1, the J call TRBJ2-7; D remains unclear. V shed 2 bases and J shed 2 bases, with 13 bases lying between them. The CDR3 loop spans 15 amino acids. Looked up from germline, CDR1 is MGHRA and CDR2 is YSYEKL. CDR3 amino acids: CASSQLRTDPYEQYF. The CDR3 nucleotides are TGCGCCAGCAGCCAACTTCGGACGGATCCCTACGAGCAGTACTTC.

This clonotype showed up just a few times. The J gene is TRBJ1-6, the V gene TRBV20-1, with 7 bases matching TRBD1. The CDR3 has 14 residues. The J segment lost 14 bases and the V segment lost 7 bases, leaving 17 bases of the junction unmatched. Germline CDR1 DFQATT, CDR2 SNEGSKA (reference sequence). CDR3 sequence reads: CSVQPQGWQATLHF. The CDR3 coding sequence is TGCAGTGTCCAACCACAGGGGTGGCAGGCCACCCTCCACTTT.

V usage is TRBV4-1 and J usage is TRBJ2-7, with D possibly TRBD2 on 5 matching bases. Germline CDR1 and CDR2: MGHRA and YSYEKL. The CDR3 sequence is 16 residues long. The ends were cut back, 3 bases at V and 0 bases at J, with 15 bases in the middle. The CDR3 is CASSHPAAPSSYEQYF. The CDR3 bases are TGCGCCAGCAGCCATCCAGCGGCCCCAAGCTCCTACGAGCAGTACTTC.

The J gene is TRBJ2-3, the V gene TRBV29-1; D not resolved. Germline V lookup: CDR1 SQVTM, CDR2 ANQGSEA. V lost 3 bases and J 2 bases, leaving 18 bases between the germline ends. The CDR3 has 16 residues. The CDR3 DNA is TGCAGCGTTGAGGCGTTCGGTTCCCCCTACACAGATACGCAGTATTTT. It encodes CSVEAFGSPYTDTQYF.

In this sample, this clonotype turned up a few times. The chain has TRBV5-1 and TRBJ2-7; unclear D gene. This CDR3 has 12 residues. CDR1 SGHRS and CDR2 YFSETQ come from the germline V gene. The ends were cut back, 5 bases at V and 0 bases at J, with 6 bases in the middle. In nucleotides, the CDR3 is TGCGCCAGCAGGGTGGACTCCTACGAGCAGTACTTC. It yields the protein CASRVDSYEQYF.

The V and J genes are TRBV20-1 and TRBJ2-1; 9 bases agree with TRBD2. CDR1 and CDR2 (germline): DFQATT, SNEGSKA (reference sequence). J lost 9 bases, V lost 1 base, and 16 bases had no gene match. This CDR3 spans 17 amino acids. The CDR3 loop is CSARASRLADPGGEQFF. The CDR3 DNA reads as TGCAGTGCTAGAGCTTCCAGACTAGCGGACCCGGGGGGTGAGCAGTTCTTC.

In its sample, this clonotype was seen a few times. The rearrangement joins TRBV12-3 or TRBV12-4 to TRBJ2-4, with 13 bases fitting TRBD2. The DNA end is more similar to TRBJ2-7, so the J call may be wrong. The CDR3 has 16 residues. Here the CDR3 reads CASSFSPGLAGPEQYF. The DNA of the CDR3 is TGTGCCAGCAGTTTCTCCCCGGGACTAGCGGGACCCGAGCAGTACTTC.

This rearrangement joins TRBV20-1 to TRBJ2-1; 9 bases are shared with TRBD2. V was pared by 5 bases and J by 4 bases, with 9 bases of the junction left unmatched. CDR3 length: 15 amino acids. Germline CDR1 and CDR2: DFQATT and SNEGSKA (reference sequence). CDR3 bases: TGCAGTGCTTCCCCTCTAGCGGGGCCATACAATGAGCAGTTCTTC. Translation gives CSASPLAGPYNEQFF.

The CDR3 loop reads CASSFRTGSHPEAFF. The CDR3 DNA follows: TGTGCCAGCAGCTTTCGGACAGGATCACACCCGGAAGCTTTCTTT. The rearrangement links TRBV11-1 to TRBJ1-1; 7 bases are shared with TRBD1. The CDR3 spans 15 residues. In germline, CDR1 is SGHAT, CDR2 FQDESV (reference sequence). V shed 3 bases and J 8 bases; nucleotides not matched to a gene: 12.

This sequence joins TRBV6-1 and TRBJ2-1, with TRBD2 as a possible D gene (6 bases). There are 13 residues in the CDR3. Germline assignment: CDR1 MNHNS and CDR2 SASEGT. Trimming removed 3 bases from V and 10 bases from J, with 13 bases in between. The CDR3 sequence: CASSDRGIGEQFF. For the CDR3, the DNA is TGTGCCAGCAGTGATCGGGGGATCGGCGAGCAGTTCTTC.

Note on this clonotype: At one end the junction does not follow the germline gene, possibly because of a read error. The chain combines TRBV6-6 with TRBJ2-5, with TRBD1 matching over 9 bases. The CDR3 contains 17 residues. The germline V gene has CDR1 MNHNY and CDR2 SVGAGI (reference sequence). CDR3 DNA: TGTGCCAGCAGCTACTCCGGGCCGGGACAGGGCAAAGAGACCCAGTACTTC. Protein product: CASSYSGPGQGKETQYF.

V is TRBV6-4 and J is TRBJ2-1; TRBD2 matches 9 bases. Germline V gene data show CDR1 as MRHNA and CDR2 as SNTAGT. V dropped 0 bases and J dropped 3; count of bases not matched to a gene: 3. This CDR3 is 16 amino acids long. The DNA of the CDR3 is TGTGCCAGCAGTGACTCGGCTAGCGGGGACTACAATGAGCAGTTCTTC. Its translation is CASSDSASGDYNEQFF.

This clonotype was seen a handful of times. The rearrangement links TRBV6-7 to TRBJ2-7, with D maybe TRBD2 (6 bases). TRBV6-7 is identified as an open reading frame with a role that is uncertain. V was cut by 2 bases and J by 4 bases, with 9 bases left in between. The CDR3 has 13 amino acids. In DNA, the CDR3 is TGTGCCAGCAGTTACGCCGGGGGTTACGAGCAGTACTTC. Translation gives CASSYAGGYEQYF.

The chain employs TRBV5-1 and TRBJ2-3; D is perhaps TRBD2 (5 bases). This CDR3 region has 15 residues. With 4 bases removed from V and 6 bases from J, the gap between germline ends came to 18 bases. Germline loops: CDR1 SGHRS, CDR2 YFSETQ. CDR3 sequence: CASSGGGYTGDTQYF. In DNA, the CDR3 is TGCGCCAGCAGCGGCGGAGGTTACACCGGGGATACGCAGTATTTT.

The chain uses TRBV27 and TRBJ2-6; TRBD1 aligns across 10 bases. The V gene's germline CDR1 is MNHEY and CDR2 SMNVEV (reference sequence). The CDR3 length is 19 residues. Trimming cost V 3 bases and J 0 bases; bases outside gene matches: 8. CDR3 protein: CASSLIGTGVFSGANVLTF. CDR3 nucleotides: TGTGCCAGCAGTTTGATCGGGACAGGGGTGTTCTCTGGGGCCAACGTCCTGACTTTC.

This clonotype showed up just once. The chain links TRBV11-2 to TRBJ1-1; D perhaps matches TRBD1 (5 bases). The CDR3 has 13 residues. Germline values: CDR1 SGHAT, CDR2 FQNNGV. V was cut by 3 bases and J by 3 bases, with 8 bases left in between. CDR3 amino acids: CASSFAGHTEAFF. The CDR3 bases are TGTGCCAGCAGCTTCGCAGGGCACACTGAAGCTTTCTTT.

This clonotype has only one observation. The chain couples TRBV2 to TRBJ1-1; 7 nucleotides match TRBD1. Germline trimming cut 11 bases from V and 5 bases from J; bases unmatched to any gene: 20. CDR3 size: 16 residues. Germline-derived CDR1 and CDR2 are SNHLY and FYNNEI. CDR3 sequence: CADNFGTARVRTEAFF. The CDR3 nucleotides are TGTGCCGACAACTTCGGGACAGCCCGAGTTCGGACTGAAGCTTTCTTT.